Listed here is a single TCR beta chain. This sample was taken from a study of cytomegalovirus exposure and HLA in healthy donors. This CDR3 has 13 residues. Trimming cost V 7 bases and J 1 base, with 7 bases left between them. Germline V lookup: CDR1 LNHDA, CDR2 SQIVND (reference sequence). Method: immunoSEQ multiplex PCR; TCRdb's copy keeps in-frame clones and lacks some. The profile shows about 120,000 clones, roughly 90% of them singletons. The chain uses TRBV19 and TRBJ2-2; D is ambiguous. This clonotype was obtained from a woman in her 30s in good health and CMV-seropositive. The sample taken for sequencing was PBMCs. The CDR3 nucleotides are TGTGCCAGTACCCAGTGGAACACCGGGGAGCTGTTTTTT. It encodes CASTQWNTGELFF.